The 25 T cell receptor beta chains in this list originate from one sample, sequenced in a study of vaccination and CD4 T cells after COVID-19. Treatment denoted: approximately nine-day PBMC culture with coronavirus spike peptide pools or control peptides (ViraFEST assay). The unexposed donor's CD4+ T cells were collected before the COVID-19 pandemic (2011-2018). The antigens these receptors bind are not known. Sequenced with the Oncomine TCR Beta short-read assay was DNA taken from cultured CD4+ T cells. TCRdb reanalysed the PCR reads using MiXCR and keeps one entry per CDR3 protein. The table lists 4,000 to 5,000 distinct CDR3 sequences, 60% of them singletons. The sample was CD4+ T cells from blood, cultured in vitro. All receptors come from a human donor in good health.

CDR3 residues: CASSDRRTGPVSPLHF. CDR3 DNA sequence: TGTGCCAGCAGTGACAGACGGACAGGGCCTGTTTCACCCCTCCACTTT. The chain combines TRBV6-2 or TRBV6-3 with TRBJ1-6; 8 positions agree with TRBD1. Germline V gene sequence: CDR1 MNHEY, CDR2 SVGEGT. V was pared by 5 bases and J by 9 bases, with 12 bases of the junction left unmatched. The CDR3 is made up of 16 amino acids.

J is TRBJ1-2 and V is TRBV7-9; maybe TRBD1 (5 bases). V lost 1 base and J lost 8, with 8 bases in between. The CDR3 length is 12 residues. Germline loops: CDR1 SEHNR, CDR2 FQNEAQ (reference sequence). As DNA, the CDR3 is TGTGCCAGCAGCTTAGTAGGGGACGGCTACACCTTC. This gives the protein CASSLVGDGYTF.

This chain links TRBV20-1 with TRBJ1-5; a weak D match, TRBD1 (6 bases). V was shortened by 6 bases and J by 2 bases, with 14 bases between the two germline ends. The CDR3 has 14 amino acids. The V gene's germline CDR1 is DFQATT and CDR2 SNEGSKA (reference sequence). Here the CDR3 reads CSAQTGGGNQPQHF. As DNA, the CDR3 is TGCAGTGCACAGACAGGCGGAGGCAATCAGCCCCAGCATTTT.

DNA for the CDR3: TGTGCCAGCAGTCTTGAGACAGGGGGCGGCTACACCTTC. Translating it yields CASSLETGGGYTF. The chain carries TRBV6-1 and TRBJ1-2; 10 bases are a match to TRBD1. Germline assignment: CDR1 MNHNS and CDR2 SASEGT. With 5 bases clipped from V and 8 bases from J, the junction kept 5 bases outside the gene matches. This CDR3 comprises 13 residues.

This clonotype was picked up a small number of times. The chain links TRBV20-1 to TRBJ1-4; 8 bases align to TRBD1. Germline lookup yields CDR1 DFQATT and CDR2 SNEGSKA (reference sequence). This CDR3 spans 14 amino acids. Germline trimming cut 6 bases from V and 8 bases from J; bases unmatched to any gene: 11. CDR3 nucleotide sequence: TGCAGTGCCTCTCAGACAGGGGTGGGGGAAAAACTGTTTTTT. Amino acids: CSASQTGVGEKLFF.

The chain combines TRBV15 with TRBJ1-5; 9 nucleotides agree with TRBD1. The V and J ends lost 1 base and 7 bases, in that order; junction bases with no gene match: 2. CDR3 length: 14 residues. CDR1 is LNHNV, CDR2 YYDKDF, per germline (reference sequence). CDR3 in DNA: TGTGCCACCAGCAGAGTGGACAGGGGACAGCCCCAGCATTTT. Translated, it gives CATSRVDRGQPQHF. Combining the CDR3 with reference TRBV15 and TRBJ1-5 gives the whole variable domain DAMVIQNPRYQVTQFGKPVTLSCSQTLNHNVMYWYQQKSSQAPKLLFHYYDKDFNNEADTPDNFQSRRPNTSFCFLDIRSPGLGDTAMYLCATSRVDRGQPQHFGDGTRLSIL.

The chain has TRBV19 and TRBJ2-4; D assignment may be TRBD1 or TRBD2 (7 bases each). The ends were cut back, 3 bases at V and 1 base at J, with 13 bases in the middle. CDR1 is LNHDA, CDR2 SQIVND, per germline (reference sequence). The CDR3 runs 16 residues. The CDR3 loop is CASSMWEGAAKNIQYF. The CDR3 bases are TGTGCCAGTAGTATGTGGGAGGGGGCGGCCAAAAACATTCAGTACTTC.

The chain is built from TRBV7-2 and TRBJ2-5, with a possible D match to TRBD2 (5 bases). Germline loops: CDR1 SGHTA, CDR2 FQGNSA. V was clipped by 1 base and J by 4 bases, with 13 bases between them. The CDR3 is made up of 15 amino acids. CDR3 in DNA: TGTGCCAGCAGCTTAGTCGCCGGGAACGGAGAGACCCAGTACTTC. It encodes CASSLVAGNGETQYF.

The chain carries TRBV11-2 and TRBJ1-5; the D gene is possibly TRBD1 (5 bases). Trimming took 5 bases from V and 8 from J, leaving 19 bases between them. Germline CDR1 and CDR2: SGHAT and FQNNGV. This CDR3 contains 15 residues. The CDR3 protein is CASSNGQGFREPQHF. The CDR3 bases are TGTGCCAGCAGCAATGGACAAGGGTTTAGGGAGCCCCAGCATTTT.

The rearrangement uses TRBV6-1 and TRBJ1-2; TRBD1 matches at 7 bases. The V and J ends lost 6 bases and 8 bases, in that order; junction bases with no gene match: 12. CDR1 is MNHNS and CDR2 is SASEGT in the germline V gene. The CDR3 covers 14 residues. CDR3 in DNA: TGTGCCAGCAGCTCTACCTGGGACAGAACCGGCTACACCTTC. Protein: CASSSTWDRTGYTF.

This rearrangement joins TRBV7-9 to TRBJ1-1, with 7 bases aligning to TRBD1. Germline-derived CDR1 and CDR2 are SEHNR and FQNEAQ (reference sequence). J was trimmed by 1 base and V by 4 bases; bases with no gene match: 3. The CDR3 totals 14 residues. The CDR3 region is CASSSRTGNTEAFF. For the CDR3, the DNA is TGTGCCAGCAGCTCCCGGACAGGGAACACTGAAGCTTTCTTT.

J is TRBJ1-2 and V is TRBV20-1; possibly TRBD1 for D (5 bases). This CDR3 contains 14 residues. Trimming shortened V by 0 bases and J by 6 bases, and 14 bases separated the two germline ends. The germline gives CDR1 DFQATT, CDR2 SNEGSKA (reference sequence). This CDR3 reads CSARDPGRGDGYTF. DNA for the CDR3: TGCAGTGCTAGAGATCCGGGCCGAGGGGATGGCTACACCTTC.

J is TRBJ2-7 and V is TRBV7-6; possible D gene TRBD2, 5 bases. This CDR3 comprises 15 residues. The V and J ends lost 3 bases and 4 bases respectively, with 16 bases between them. Germline V gives CDR1 SGHVS, CDR2 FNYEAQ. The CDR3 nucleotides are TGTGCCAGCAGCTTCGCCCTCGGACGGGAATACGAGCAGTACTTC. Its translation: CASSFALGREYEQYF.

The chain uses TRBV6-1 and TRBJ1-1, with no clear D. Germline V gene sequence: CDR1 MNHNS, CDR2 SASEGT. The CDR3 consists of 12 residues. Trimming took 6 bases from V and 5 from J, leaving 10 bases between them. CDR3 sequence reads: CASRDLGTEAFF. The CDR3 DNA follows: TGTGCCAGCAGGGATCTTGGGACTGAAGCTTTCTTT.

To note about this clonotype: Sequence at one end of the junction differs from germline and may be a read error. The chain employs TRBV5-1 and TRBJ1-2; 9 nucleotides agree with TRBD1. From germline, CDR1 is SGHRS and CDR2 YFSETQ. The CDR3 consists of 18 residues. CDR3 bases: TGCGCCAGCAGCGTGAATACCGGGACAGGGATGGCTAACCATGGCTACACCTTC. This sequence encodes CASSVNTGTGMANHGYTF.

The V gene is TRBV20-1, the J gene TRBJ2-2; D is unclear. Trimming left V 3 bases short and J 9 bases short, with 8 bases between. Germline-derived CDR1 and CDR2 are DFQATT and SNEGSKA (reference sequence). This CDR3 contains 11 residues. The CDR3 is CSARLGRELFF. CDR3 nucleotide sequence: TGCAGTGCTAGGCTTGGCCGGGAGCTGTTTTTT.

The chain couples TRBV7-2 to TRBJ2-1, with 8 positions matching TRBD1. CDR3 length: 15 amino acids. Germline values: CDR1 SGHTA, CDR2 FQGNSA. Trimming removed 4 bases from V and 8 bases from J; junction bases left unmatched: 10. CDR3 DNA sequence: TGTGCCAGCAGCTCCGGACAGGGCGGGTTCGATGAGCAGTTCTTC. This sequence encodes CASSSGQGGFDEQFF.

The V call is TRBV10-2, the J call TRBJ2-1; 12 bases fit TRBD2. V lost 4 bases, J lost 1 base, and 5 bases stayed unmatched. The CDR3 is 17 residues long. Germline values: CDR1 WSHSY, CDR2 SAAADI. The CDR3 nucleotides are TGCGCCAGCAGTGTTCTAGCGGGGGGGCTTTCCTACAATGAGCAGTTCTTC. Protein: CASSVLAGGLSYNEQFF.

V gene TRBV19 combines with J gene TRBJ2-7; no firm D call. Germline loops: CDR1 LNHDA, CDR2 SQIVND (reference sequence). With 3 bases removed from V and 2 bases from J, the gap between germline ends came to 8 bases. The CDR3 has 13 amino acids. The DNA of the CDR3 is TGTGCCAGTAGTATTGGGTCAACCTACGAGCAGTACTTC. Protein sequence: CASSIGSTYEQYF.

The chain recombines TRBV19 with TRBJ1-5; maybe TRBD1 (6 bases). Germline V gene data show CDR1 as LNHDA and CDR2 as SQIVND (reference sequence). CDR3 size: 15 residues. Trimming took off 8 bases at V and 2 bases at J, with 16 bases between the two ends. CDR3 DNA sequence: TGTGCCAGTCGTACAGGGCTGGGAGGCAATCAGCCCCAGCATTTT. It translates to CASRTGLGGNQPQHF.

The chain combines TRBV6-1 with TRBJ1-5; no clear D gene. The CDR3 totals 13 residues. The germline gives CDR1 MNHNS, CDR2 SASEGT. V was cut by 6 bases and J by 0 bases, with 6 bases left in between. CDR3 nucleotide sequence: TGTGCCAGCAGAGCAGCTAGCAATCAGCCCCAGCATTTT. Its translation: CASRAASNQPQHF.

This chain joins TRBV7-2 and TRBJ2-3, with a tentative D call TRBD2 (6 bases). The CDR3 runs 15 residues. Trimming stripped 4 bases from V and 0 bases from J, with 11 bases between. Germline-derived CDR1 and CDR2 are SGHTA and FQGNSA. The CDR3 protein is CASSYTGTSTDTQYF. The DNA for the CDR3 is TGTGCCAGCAGCTACACCGGGACTAGCACAGATACGCAGTATTTT.

In its sample, this clonotype was seen a few times. The chain uses TRBV27 and TRBJ1-2; D uncertain. V lost 5 bases and J lost 6, with 22 bases in between. The V gene's germline CDR1 is MNHEY and CDR2 SMNVEV (reference sequence). The CDR3 covers 16 residues. The CDR3 DNA is TGTGCCAGCAGTCCCTCGCCCACCGGGCTAGGGCATGGCTACACCTTC. Protein product: CASSPSPTGLGHGYTF.

The gene calls are TRBV12-3 or TRBV12-4 and TRBJ2-3; 9 bases map to TRBD2. V trimming: 3 bases; J trimming: 3 bases; junction bases outside the gene matches: 4. This CDR3 has 15 amino acids. Here the CDR3 DNA reads TGTGCCAGCAGTTTCGCGGGGGGGCGAACAGATACGCAGTATTTT. Protein sequence: CASSFAGGRTDTQYF.

The chain couples TRBV7-9 to TRBJ2-1; 7 nucleotides match TRBD2. This CDR3 comprises 15 residues. Germline V lookup: CDR1 SEHNR, CDR2 FQNEAQ (reference sequence). Trimming removed 6 bases from V and 4 bases from J; junction bases left unmatched: 9. CDR3 nucleotides: TGTGCCAGCAGGCCGCTGGGGGGAGGGTACAATGAGCAGTTCTTC. Amino acid sequence: CASRPLGGGYNEQFF.